This T cell receptor beta chain was sequenced for a study of identical twins. The CDR3 totals 14 residues. V was cut by 2 bases and J by 5 bases, with 12 bases left in between. Per the germline V gene, CDR1 is MNHNS and CDR2 is SASEGT. MiXCR was run by TCRdb on the 5' RACE reads, yielding one entry per CDR3 protein. The profile shows hundreds of thousands of distinct CDR3 sequences, roughly an eighth of them singletons. These records were also assigned to another study, of yellow fever vaccine responses in identical twins.

This sequence was found in a woman under 30 in good health. Sequencing was done on a sample of CD8+ T cells sorted from blood. The chain links TRBV6-1 to TRBJ1-1, with D perhaps TRBD1 (5 bases). CDR3 sequence reads: CASSEWDRGTEAFF. The CDR3 coding sequence is TGTGCCAGCAGTGAATGGGACCGGGGGACTGAAGCTTTCTTT.